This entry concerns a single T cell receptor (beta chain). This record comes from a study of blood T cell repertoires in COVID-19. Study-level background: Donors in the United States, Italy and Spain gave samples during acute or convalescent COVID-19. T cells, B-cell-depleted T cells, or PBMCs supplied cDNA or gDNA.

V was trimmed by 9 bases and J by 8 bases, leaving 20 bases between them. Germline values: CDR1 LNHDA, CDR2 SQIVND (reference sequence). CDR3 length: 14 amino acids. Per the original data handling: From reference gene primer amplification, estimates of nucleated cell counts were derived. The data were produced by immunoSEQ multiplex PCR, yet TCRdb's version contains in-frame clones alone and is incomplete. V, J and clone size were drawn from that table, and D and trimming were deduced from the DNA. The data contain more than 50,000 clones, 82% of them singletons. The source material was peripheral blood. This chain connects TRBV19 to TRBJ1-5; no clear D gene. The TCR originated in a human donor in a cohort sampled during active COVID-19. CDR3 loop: CASAVTRRSEPQHF. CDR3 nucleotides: TGTGCCAGCGCGGTGACGCGGAGATCGGAGCCCCAGCATTTT.